This TCR beta chain was sequenced for a study of PD-L1 blockade in urothelial cancer (dated by TCRdb to the late 2010s). As for the study more broadly: Every patient began therapy in 2014 and was given atezolizumab 1,200 mg intravenously every 3 weeks. About 90% of the 29 patients were males with bladder-origin urothelial cancer, and about 65% of the 29 reported a prior smoking history. An ECOG performance status of 0 or 1 was recorded for the patients, and 0 to 3 prior chemotherapy regimens had been received by the patients. Blood samples were analyzed at 3 weeks after treatment start (second dose) and at 6 weeks after treatment start. A median of about 150,000 T cells and 85,000 or so unique TCRs was obtained from blood samples, and a median clonality of 0.080 was observed. Somatic, immune and clinical correlates of response to PD-L1 blockade with atezolizumab in urothelial cancer were the focus of an exploratory multi-omic analysis. Pretreatment tumor samples, along with matched peripheral blood serially collected before and after atezolizumab treatment, were subjected to TCR sequencing. Progression-free survival longer than 6 months counted as durable clinical benefit, and TCR features were additionally tested against both progression-free and overall survival. In the same patients who had TCR sequencing, pretreatment tumors also underwent whole exome sequencing and RNA sequencing. Durable clinical benefit was achieved by nine patients and was not achieved by 20 patients. Pretreatment blood TCR-seq was available for twenty-nine patients, at least one posttreatment blood collection was obtained for about 24 patients, and tumor TCR-seq was available for about 24 patients.

As regards this clone: This receptor's antigen is unknown. It has no much larger one-base neighbor in the sample; base qualities were not kept.

Inclusive of the bounding cysteine and phenylalanine, the CDR3 is 13 residues long. The retained sequence is limited to the CDR3, 39 bases, with the frame set at the first base. CDR1 MNHEY and CDR2 SVGAGI were looked up in the germline V gene. V is pared back by 6 bases and J by 4 bases, with 10 bases lying between the germline termini. General findings and caveats noted by the study authors: A pretreatment peripheral blood TCR clonality below the median was linked to improved progression-free and overall survival. Because the sample size was small (n of about 27) and many of the analyses were exploratory, the results are meant to be hypothesis-generating. Among patients with durable benefit, tumor-associated TCR clones showed greater expansion in peripheral blood 3 weeks after treatment started (n ≈ 21, p = 0.022).

Synthetic TCR analog templates were spiked into each PCR to estimate absolute template abundance from read counts. The immunoSEQ assay was used to amplify TCRbeta CDR3 regions from genomic DNA with bias-controlled V and J gene primers. Sequencing of rearranged TCRbeta segments was done at approximately 20X coverage. The source study handled its data this way. Sequencing errors were corrected by clustering and CDR3s were annotated against IMGT to assign V, D and J genes. Only productive TCRbeta rearrangements were used in downstream analyses, excluding out-of-frame or stop-codon sequences. To compute clonality, Shannon entropy was normalized by the log of the number of unique productive sequences and then subtracted from one. Clones differing between time points or between blood and tumor were identified by Fisher's exact test with Benjamini-Hochberg correction at adjusted p below 0.01. The table comes from immuneACCESS by way of TCRdb, which keeps in-frame sequences with V and J called. Part of the clones is missing from these tables; in studies checked, under half for an unresolved V gene and the rest for unknown reasons. D and trimming come from the DNA, and the V and J calls and clone size come from that table. The sample table contains under 40,000 clones; only one count was recorded for about nine tenths of them. The leading ten clones occupy roughly 7.6% of the sample.

The cohort comprised around 31 patients with locally advanced or metastatic urothelial carcinoma treated at Memorial Sloan Kettering on a trial protocol. Peripheral blood mononuclear cells were collected from each patient pretreatment and during treatment, giving between 1 and 8 total time points per patient. The Qiagen DNeasy Blood extraction kit was used to purify genomic DNA from total PBMCs and tumor samples. PBMCs were collected pretreatment and during treatment and were isolated and stored as previously described. This sequence uses TRBV6-5 and TRBJ1-3; TRBD1 might be the D gene, on 5 matching bases. The origin of this receptor is a man aged 70 or older with urothelial cancer. Source: PBMCs, taken around atezolizumab (anti-PD-L1) treatment. The DNA is as follows: TGTGCCAGCAGCTCAGGGTCCGGAAACACCATATATTTT. This codes for CASSSGSGNTIYF.